This T cell receptor (beta chain) originates from a study of blood T cell repertoires in COVID-19. The overall study: Collection of acute and convalescent COVID-19 samples took place in the United States, Italy and Spain. T cells, B-cell-depleted T cells, or PBMCs supplied cDNA or gDNA.

In the authors' methods: It was from reference gene primer amplification that nucleated cell counts were estimated. The repertoire was sequenced with immunoSEQ multiplex PCR; TCRdb's copy has only in-frame clones and lacks some. The V and J calls and clone size were taken over from that table, and D and trimming were inferred from the DNA. The sample shows 110,000 or so clones, roughly 80% of them seen only once. Germline V lookup: CDR1 WNHNN, CDR2 SYGVQD (reference sequence). Deletions cut 5 bases from V and 8 bases from J, with 12 bases between. The CDR3 runs 12 residues. The chain couples TRBV10-1 to TRBJ1-1; perhaps TRBD1 as D (6 bases). This sequence originates from a man aged 50 or older with acute or convalescent COVID-19. Sequenced: peripheral blood. The DNA of the CDR3 is TGCGCCAGCAGTATAGGGGGTGGAGAAGCTTTCTTT. This encodes CASSIGGGEAFF.